This T cell receptor (beta chain) was obtained from a study of sequential checkpoint blockade in melanoma. Study summary: Patients were randomized 1:1 to nivolumab-then-ipilimumab or ipilimumab-then-nivolumab first-line. After nivolumab or ipilimumab alone, twenty-two patients had week-13 rebiopsies.

This CDR3 is 15 amino acids long. The germline V gene encodes CDR1 SGHNT and CDR2 YENEEA. V was cut by 5 bases and J by 0 bases, with 12 bases left in between. As to treatment: randomized to nivolumab then ipilimumab (arm A) or the reverse (arm B). Patients had received no earlier DNA-damaging chemotherapy. This table comes from immunoSEQ multiplex PCR, and its TCRdb copy is limited to in-frame clones, with some not included. The sample records about 12,000 clones, roughly 24% being singletons. This clone was found many times. What it recognizes is unknown. The study, taken as a whole, reports: Pretreatment TIL clonality tracked with response in the nivolumab-first arm.

Sample: tumor tissue (inferred from file names), taken from a patient given nivolumab and ipilimumab in sequence. The rearrangement joins TRBV11-3 to TRBJ2-3; the D gene is possibly TRBD1 (6 bases). The receptor was isolated from a human donor with melanoma. CDR3 sequence: CASSVRGGSTDTQYF. CDR3 in DNA: TGTGCCAGCAGCGTCAGGGGCGGTAGCACAGATACGCAGTATTTT.